The present T cell receptor beta chain was sequenced within a study of blood T cells in healthy people across ages. Study results and limitations: Investigators treated diversity estimates from one million T cells as underestimates. Roughly linear declines in TCR beta diversity per million T cells occurred with age. The donors' CMV status was not determined, possibly confounding changes in expanded clonotypes.

Next came a second PCR, run for about 6 to 12 cycles, which used a sample-barcoded 5' primer along with a J-beta primer mix. TCRdb re-called the 5' RACE reads through MiXCR, storing one row per CDR3 protein. This sample has fewer than 950,000 distinct CDR3 sequences, with around 36% found just once. A minimum of 6 million PBMCs was isolated per sample. A note on this clonotype: Its specificity is not known.

The specimen was blood. The receptor was isolated from a man aged 18 to 29 in good health.

CDR3 region: CSARDSAGTANYGYTF. CDR3 nucleotides: TGCAGTGCTAGAGATTCTGCCGGGACAGCGAACTATGGCTACACCTTC. The genes are TRBV20-1 and TRBJ1-2; 7 positions match TRBD1. V shed 0 bases and J 2 bases; nucleotides not matched to a gene: 9. Germline CDR1 reads DFQATT; CDR2 reads SNEGSKA (reference sequence). CDR3 size: 16 residues.